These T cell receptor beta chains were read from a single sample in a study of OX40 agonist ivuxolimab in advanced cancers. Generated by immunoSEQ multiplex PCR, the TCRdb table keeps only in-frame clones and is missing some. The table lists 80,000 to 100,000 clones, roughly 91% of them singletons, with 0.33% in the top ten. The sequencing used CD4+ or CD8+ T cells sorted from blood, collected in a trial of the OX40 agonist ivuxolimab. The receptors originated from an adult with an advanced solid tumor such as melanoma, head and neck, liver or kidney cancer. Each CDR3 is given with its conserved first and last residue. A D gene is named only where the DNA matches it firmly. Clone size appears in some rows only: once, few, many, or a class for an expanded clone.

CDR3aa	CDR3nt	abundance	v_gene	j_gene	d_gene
CATSRDSQINTEAFF	TGTGCCACCAGCAGAGATTCACAGATAAACACTGAAGCTTTCTTT	NA	TRBV15	TRBJ1-1	NA
CASTPAGLQSSYNEQFF	TGTGCCAGCACCCCGGCGGGTCTTCAAAGCTCCTACAATGAGCAGTTCTTC	NA	TRBV27	TRBJ2-1	NA
CASKPEGVARQFF	TGTGCCAGCAAACCCGAGGGGGTAGCGAGGCAGTTCTTC	NA	TRBV6-1	TRBJ2-1	NA
CASSPGTSGSLTPYEQYF	TGTGCCAGCAGCCCTGGGACTAGCGGGAGTTTGACGCCCTACGAGCAGTACTTC	NA	TRBV11-3	TRBJ2-7	TRBD2
CASSLSRANEQFF	TGTGCCAGCTCACTATCCAGGGCCAATGAGCAGTTCTTC	NA	TRBV18	TRBJ2-1	NA
CASSVAGQKSGELFF	TGTGCCAGCAGCGTAGCAGGACAGAAGAGTGGGGAGCTGTTTTTT	NA	TRBV9	TRBJ2-2	NA
CASSPRTGRNIEAFF	TGTGCCAGCAGCCCCCGGACAGGGCGAAACATTGAAGCTTTCTTT	once	TRBV11-2	TRBJ1-1	TRBD1
CASSLGVGELFF	TGTGCCAGCAGCTTAGGTGTCGGGGAGCTGTTTTTT	NA	TRBV11-2	TRBJ2-2	NA
CASSLNTEAFF	TGTGCCAGCTCACTGAACACTGAAGCTTTCTTT	NA	TRBV18	TRBJ1-1	NA
CASSPKTRIQETQYF	TGTGCCAGCAGTCCTAAGACTAGGATTCAAGAGACCCAGTACTTC	NA	TRBV27	TRBJ2-5	NA
CASSLQLGGNQPQHF	TGTGCCAGCAGTCTCCAACTGGGCGGCAATCAGCCCCAGCATTTT	NA	TRBV28	TRBJ1-5	NA
CASRDRGPNQPQHF	TGTGCCAGCAGGGACAGGGGACCCAATCAGCCCCAGCATTTT	NA	TRBV6-1	TRBJ1-5	TRBD1
CASSLDVRNYGYTF	TGTGCCAGCAGCTTAGACGTACGAAACTATGGCTACACCTTC	NA	TRBV7-9	TRBJ1-2	NA
CASSADRAGNQPQHF	TGTGCCAGCAGTGCGGACAGGGCTGGCAATCAGCCCCAGCATTTT	NA	TRBV6-1	TRBJ1-5	TRBD1
CASSPPGTSGRWNEQFF	TGTGCCAGCAGCCCCCCGGGGACTAGCGGGAGGTGGAATGAGCAGTTCTTC	NA	TRBV7-9	TRBJ2-1	TRBD2
CASSLDSNSGNTIYF	TGCGCCAGCAGCTTGGACAGTAACTCTGGAAACACCATATATTTT	NA	TRBV5-1	TRBJ1-3	NA
CASSLFGLAGGRTYNEQFF	TGTGCCAGCAGTTTATTTGGACTAGCGGGAGGAAGGACCTACAATGAGCAGTTCTTC	NA	TRBV28	TRBJ2-1	TRBD2
CASSPENLAVWKMETQYF	TGTGCCAGCAGCCCGGAGAACTTGGCCGTTTGGAAGATGGAGACCCAGTACTTC	NA	TRBV11-2	TRBJ2-5	NA
CASSLFSSSWGELFF	TGTGCCAGCAGCTTATTTTCTAGTAGTTGGGGGGAGCTGTTTTTT	NA	TRBV11-2	TRBJ2-2	NA
CASSDSGSAAYYQFF	TGTGCCAGTTCCGACTCGGGATCCGCCGCTTATTACCAGTTCTTC	NA	TRBV19	TRBJ2-1	NA
CASTSGGPDNEQFF	TGTGCCAGCACATCGGGCGGGCCCGACAATGAGCAGTTCTTC	NA	TRBV7-3	TRBJ2-1	NA
CASGLGTGGNQPQHF	TGTGCTAGTGGTTTGGGGACAGGGGGAAATCAGCCCCAGCATTTT	NA	TRBV12-5	TRBJ1-5	TRBD1
CASSAAGQAKNIQYF	TGTGCCAGCAGTGCCGCGGGGCAAGCCAAAAACATTCAGTACTTC	NA	TRBV25-1	TRBJ2-4	NA
CASRKPAGGTEAFF	TGTGCCAGCAGGAAACCGGCAGGGGGCACTGAAGCTTTCTTT	NA	TRBV6-5	TRBJ1-1	TRBD1
CASSLRGGELFF	TGTGCCAGCAGTTTAAGGGGCGGGGAGCTGTTTTTT	NA	TRBV28	TRBJ2-2	NA
CASSSRTESNEQFF	TGTGCCAGCAGCTCAAGGACTGAATCCAATGAGCAGTTCTTC	NA	TRBV11-1	TRBJ2-1	NA
CASSVQPGPHNEQFF	TGTGCCAGCAGCGTACAACCGGGACCGCACAATGAGCAGTTCTTC	NA	TRBV9	TRBJ2-1	NA
CASSLVQPSTDTQYF	TGCGCCAGCAGCTTGGTGCAGCCCAGCACAGATACGCAGTATTTT	NA	TRBV5-1	TRBJ2-3	NA
CASSPRQGSYEQYF	TGTGCCAGCAGCCCTAGACAGGGCTCCTACGAGCAGTACTTC	NA	TRBV9	TRBJ2-7	TRBD1
CASSPIGTGGGNTIYF	TGTGCCAGCAGCCCTATCGGGACAGGCGGCGGAAACACCATATATTTT	once	TRBV11-2	TRBJ1-3	TRBD1
CASSLEGTGIHEQYF	TGTGCCAGCAGCTTAGAGGGGACAGGGATACACGAGCAGTACTTC	NA	TRBV7-9	TRBJ2-7	TRBD1
CASSLITGTGWAYEQYF	TGTGCCAGCAGTTTAATTACCGGGACAGGGTGGGCCTACGAGCAGTACTTC	NA	TRBV28	TRBJ2-7	TRBD1
CASSLPGGNIYGYTF	TGTGCCAGCAGTTTGCCAGGGGGGAACATCTATGGCTACACCTTC	NA	TRBV28	TRBJ1-2	TRBD1
CASSLFSREVYNEQFF	TGTGCCAGCAGTTTATTCTCGCGGGAAGTCTACAATGAGCAGTTCTTC	NA	TRBV27	TRBJ2-1	NA
CASSIILGGWETQYF	TGTGCCAGTAGTATAATTTTGGGGGGGTGGGAGACCCAGTACTTC	NA	TRBV19	TRBJ2-5	TRBD2
CASSFLGVSTYNEQFF	TGTGCCAGCAGTTTTCTCGGTGTTAGCACCTACAATGAGCAGTTCTTC	NA	TRBV28	TRBJ2-1	NA
CASSFAGSGNQPQHF	TGTGCCAGCAGTTTTGCAGGGTCGGGCAATCAGCCCCAGCATTTT	NA	TRBV27	TRBJ1-5	NA